This T cell receptor beta chain derives from a study of T-cell reconstitution after alpha-beta-depleted transplantation in children (dated by TCRdb to the mid-2010s). As for the study more broadly: The study quantitatively tracked T-cell immune reconstitution after TCRalphabeta/CD19-depleted allogeneic hematopoietic cell transplantation in children using TCR repertoire profiling.

To prepare the library, PCR was applied. Reads for this sample came from an Illumina HiSeq 2500. TCR library preparation used molecular barcoding, with unique molecular identifiers applied to normalize quantification of the TCRbeta repertoire. Using fastp at Q25 and MiXCR, TCRdb reprocessed the public reads and kept productive beta chains. Merged by CDR3 protein, the rows form single entries marked with the most common genes and DNA. Within this sample are approximately 170,000 distinct CDR3 sequences, with around 10% of them counted one time only. 13% of the sample is held by the ten biggest clonotypes. This specimen's treatment or condition label, interpreted: allogeneic hematopoietic cell transplantation with graft depleted of TCRalphabeta T cells and CD19 B cells. The children who served as transplant recipients had been given grafts of TCRalphabeta/CD19-depleted allogeneic hematopoietic cells.

Cut back by 2 bases and 0 bases, the V and J ends lie 10 bases apart. CDR1 SGHRS and CDR2 YFSETQ were looked up in the germline V gene. The CDR3, from cysteine to phenylalanine, totals 15 residues. The DNA shown is the 45-base CDR3, in frame from base 1. This clonotype was detected only a few times. Its cognate antigen has yet to be identified. Base qualities are missing; no much larger clone stands one base away. What the research found in general, with its limitations: The apparently early alphabetaT-cell count recovery about two months after transplant was reportedly dependent on only several hundred rapidly expanded clones derived from non-depleted graft cells. In some patients, the high TCRbeta diversity seen at day 60 was put down to recipient T cells and intrathymic progenitors that had survived conditioning. Hyperexpanded clone frequencies declined over subsequent months; after one year, T-cell counts and TCRbeta diversity were mostly attributed to newly produced T cells.

The receptor's source is a boy aged 2 to 10 with acute myeloid leukemia, due to receive a stem cell transplant. The sequence links TRBV5-1 to TRBJ2-3; too little of a D gene remains to name it. The sequencing used PBMCs, collected before TCRalphabeta/CD19-depleted stem cell transplant. The CDR3 in this case is CASSLKGTSTDTQYF. Here is the DNA: TGCGCCAGCAGCTTAAAGGGAACTAGCACAGATACGCAGTATTTT. Full variable domain (CDR3 extended with the reference TRBV5-1 and TRBJ2-3 proteins): KAGVTQTPRYLIKTRGQQVTLSCSPISGHRSVSWYQQTPGQGLQFLFEYFSETQRNKGNFPGRFSGRQFSNSRSEMNVSTLELGDSALYLCASSLKGTSTDTQYFGPGTRLTVL.